The entry below describes one T cell receptor beta chain. Its target is unknown. The sample comes from a study of shared clonotypes between healthy human individuals. Profiling relied on immunoSEQ multiplex PCR, and the TCRdb table lists in-frame clones only, not all of them. The sample records roughly 2.1 million clones, just over 90% being singletons. Overall study findings and caveats: Among donors, sharing of clonotypes was expected to be affected by sequencing depth. A handful of donors shared 5% to 5.5% of their naive CD4 clonotypes. Sampling covered nothing but blood. Tissue TCR repertoires likely differ from those found in blood.

The CDR3 totals 17 residues. Germline assignment: CDR1 SEHNR and CDR2 FQNEAQ (reference sequence). Trimming removed 5 bases at V and 3 bases at J, with 19 bases between. Positively selected for CCR7, the CD45RO-negative cells used as naive CD8 cells excluded terminally differentiated effector memory CD45RA+ cells. The gene calls are TRBV7-9 and TRBJ2-2; TRBD1 is a possible D gene (5 bases). The sequenced sample was naive CD8+ T cells from PBMCs. The receptor comes from a man between 18 and 35 years old in good health. Some clones in this sample may be carry-over from other donors' samples. In DNA, the CDR3 is TGTGCCAGCAGCACCCACCTCAGGGATATCGACACCGGGGAGCTGTTTTTT. This encodes CASSTHLRDIDTGELFF. Combining the CDR3 with reference TRBV7-9 and TRBJ2-2 gives the whole variable domain DTGVSQNPRHKITKRGQNVTFRCDPISEHNRLYWYRQTLGQGPEFLTYFQNEAQLEKSRLLSDRFSAERPKGSFSTLEIQRTEQGDSAMYLCASSTHLRDIDTGELFFGEGSRLTVL.